The 15 T cell receptor beta chains reported below all come from one sample, sequenced in a study of shared clonotypes between healthy human individuals. Profiled with immunoSEQ multiplex PCR; TCRdb holds only in-frame clones, not every one. The sample holds approximately 740,000 clones, 74% seen once. Material: memory CD4+ T cells sorted from blood. Subset in this sample: CD45RA-negative fraction. Source of these receptors: a woman aged 25 to 39 in good health.

Points on this clone: Other DNA sequences from this sample encode an identical CDR3 as well. The chain has TRBV4-1 and TRBJ2-7, with 9 bases fitting TRBD1. J gave up 3 bases and V 4 bases, and 7 bases lay outside the gene matches. Per germline, CDR1 MGHRA and CDR2 YSYEKL. This CDR3 comprises 15 residues. The CDR3 protein is CASSRPGTGSYEQYF. In nucleotides, the CDR3 is TGCGCCAGCAGCCGGCCCGGGACAGGGAGCTACGAGCAGTACTTC.

The V gene is TRBV25-1, the J gene TRBJ2-2; 7 bases match TRBD2. V trimming: 1 base; J trimming: 0 bases; junction bases outside the gene matches: 5. This CDR3 region has 17 residues. Germline CDR1 and CDR2: MGHDK and SYGVNS. The CDR3 nucleotides read TGTGCCAGCAGTGAATCATGGAGCGGGGCGAACACCGGGGAGCTGTTTTTT. Translation gives CASSESWSGANTGELFF.

The CDR3 reads CASSLVLLGSNTEAFF. The CDR3, as DNA: TGTGCCAGCAGCTTAGTTCTTCTGGGATCGAACACTGAAGCTTTCTTT. The V and J genes are TRBV7-6 and TRBJ1-1; D gene uncertain. CDR1 is SGHVS, CDR2 FNYEAQ, per germline. This CDR3 is 16 amino acids long. Trimming left V 1 base short and J 1 base short, with 13 bases between. The full variable domain, its missing parts supplied by reference TRBV7-6 and TRBJ1-1, is GAGVSQSPRYKVTKRGQDVALRCDPISGHVSLYWYRQALGQGPEFLTYFNYEAQQDKSGLPNDRFSAERPEGSISTLTIQRTEQRDSAMYRCASSLVLLGSNTEAFFGQGTRLTVV.

The V call is TRBV2, the J call TRBJ2-7; the D is unclear. Per the germline V gene, CDR1 is SNHLY and CDR2 is FYNNEI. V was shortened by 5 bases and J by 1 base, with 12 bases between the two germline ends. The CDR3 extends over 14 amino acids. The CDR3, as DNA: TGTGCCAGCAGTTCCGATCGGTTATCCTACGAGCAGTACTTC. It encodes CASSSDRLSYEQYF.

The chain uses TRBV5-1 and TRBJ2-1, with 10 bases lining up with TRBD2. From germline, CDR1 is SGHRS and CDR2 YFSETQ. Trimming cost V 1 base and J 10 bases; bases outside gene matches: 5. This CDR3 is built from 14 residues. In nucleotides, the CDR3 is TGCGCCAGCAGCTTGCTAGCGGGAGACGGCGAGCAGTTCTTC. Its protein is CASSLLAGDGEQFF.

The chain recombines TRBV30 with TRBJ2-7; D call uncertain. V dropped 4 bases and J dropped 2 bases, with 12 bases sitting between them. CDR3 length equals 13 residues. The V gene's germline CDR1 is GTSNPN and CDR2 SVGIG (reference sequence). Written as DNA, the CDR3 is TGTGCCTGGATTGCAGACTCCACCTACGAGCAGTACTTC. It yields the protein CAWIADSTYEQYF.

This clone was seen a single time. This sequence joins TRBV29-1 and TRBJ2-2; D unclear. Trimming removed 7 bases from V and 1 base from J, with 16 bases in between. Germline V gene sequence: CDR1 SQVTM, CDR2 ANQGSEA. CDR3 length: 15 amino acids. CDR3 nucleotide sequence: TGCAGCGCGGCGAAAAGGGCCGAGAACACCGGGGAGCTGTTTTTT. It translates to CSAAKRAENTGELFF.

The chain recombines TRBV9 with TRBJ1-2; 9 positions match TRBD1. Germline V gene data show CDR1 as SGDLS and CDR2 as YYNGEE. CDR3 length equals 14 residues. J was trimmed by 4 bases and V by 4 bases; bases with no gene match: 5. As DNA, the CDR3 is TGTGCCAGCAGCCCAGGACAGGGGAGCTATGGCTACACCTTC. Encoded protein: CASSPGQGSYGYTF.

The CDR3, as DNA: TGTGCCAGCAGCTCCCTCTTTGGGGAGCAGTACTTC. Translation gives CASSSLFGEQYF. The chain links TRBV2 to TRBJ2-7, with D unclear. The CDR3 length is 12 residues. The ends were cut back, 6 bases at V and 7 bases at J, with 13 bases in the middle. Germline CDR1 and CDR2: SNHLY and FYNNEI.

The CDR3 DNA follows: TGTGCCAGCAGTGCCCGAGGCAGCGCAGGCCCGCCCCAGCATTTT. Encoded protein: CASSARGSAGPPQHF. The chain employs TRBV27 and TRBJ1-5; D gene ambiguous. V was cut by 5 bases and J by 9 bases, with 20 bases left in between. Germline CDR1 reads MNHEY; CDR2 reads SMNVEV (reference sequence). The CDR3 has 15 residues.

The chain combines TRBV11-2 with TRBJ1-4; unclear D gene. V lost 1 base, J lost 0 bases, and 6 bases lay in between. This CDR3 has 15 amino acids. CDR1 is SGHAT, CDR2 FQNNGV, per germline. The CDR3 nucleotides are TGTGCCAGCAGCTTAGCACAGTCAACTAATGAAAAACTGTTTTTT. Amino acids: CASSLAQSTNEKLFF. Supplemented by reference TRBV11-2 and TRBJ1-4, the full variable domain reads EAGVAQSPRYKIIEKRQSVAFWCNPISGHATLYWYQQILGQGPKLLIQFQNNGVVDDSQLPKDRFSAERLKGVDSTLKIQPAKLEDSAVYLCASSLAQSTNEKLFFGSGTQLSVL.

This chain connects TRBV9 to TRBJ1-1; no reliable D call. There are 14 residues in the CDR3. V dropped 3 bases and J dropped 6 bases, with 15 bases sitting between them. Germline CDR1 reads SGDLS; CDR2 reads YYNGEE. CDR3 loop: CASSAVPRPAEAFF. In DNA, the CDR3 is TGTGCCAGCAGCGCTGTTCCCAGGCCCGCTGAAGCTTTCTTT. The full variable domain, with the rest looked up from reference TRBV9 and TRBJ1-1, is DSGVTQTPKHLITATGQRVTLRCSPRSGDLSVYWYQQSLDQGLQFLIQYYNGEERAKGNILERFSAQQFPDLHSELNLSSLELGDSALYFCASSAVPRPAEAFFGQGTRLTVV.

This chain connects TRBV19 to TRBJ2-7, with a weak D call TRBD2 (5 bases). This CDR3 has 13 amino acids. The ends were cut back, 3 bases at V and 6 bases at J, with 12 bases in the middle. Germline values: CDR1 LNHDA, CDR2 SQIVND (reference sequence). The CDR3 here is CASSMGRNVEQYF. The DNA for the CDR3 is TGTGCCAGTAGTATGGGGAGAAATGTCGAGCAGTACTTC.

As regards this clone: Other DNA sequences in the sample encode the same CDR3. The V call is TRBV10-2, the J call TRBJ2-7; 11 positions match TRBD2. The germline V gene encodes CDR1 WSHSY and CDR2 SAAADI. J gave up 5 bases and V 7 bases, and 19 bases lay outside the gene matches. The CDR3 loop spans 18 amino acids. CDR3 coding DNA: TGCGCCAGCACGGGTTCCCAACTAGCGGGAGAATCTTCCAACGAGCAGTACTTC. Its protein product is CASTGSQLAGESSNEQYF.

The chain links TRBV28 to TRBJ2-2; no definite D call. Trimming shortened V by 6 bases and J by 8 bases, and 13 bases separated the two germline ends. CDR1 is MDHEN, CDR2 SYDVKM, per germline. The CDR3 sequence is 13 residues long. CDR3 coding DNA: TGTGCCAGCAGCCCCCCTCATTTAGGGGAGCTGTTTTTT. Residues: CASSPPHLGELFF.